This TCR beta chain was identified during a study of T cell repertoires in cytomegalovirus infection. Study details: Both CMV infection and a matching HLA type were indicated by public TCR beta signatures.

Via MiXCR, TCRdb re-called the reads, giving one row per CDR3 protein. Of approximately 770,000 distinct CDR3 sequences in the sample, about 27% are singletons; the top ten hold roughly 14%. This clonotype has just one count. Its specificity is unknown. Study observations and caveats: It was HLA-C-restricted CMV-specific TCR beta clonotypes that dominated the response ex vivo.

The receptor was derived from a human donor in good health (CMV status not recorded). Some clones in this sample may be carry-over from other donors' samples. The source material was cultured CD8+ T cells from PBMCs, sampled from culture after CMV antigen stimulation.

CDR3 nucleotides: TGTGCCAGCAGGGGACAGGGCTACACCTTC. This gives the protein CASRGQGYTF. The V and J genes are TRBV2 and TRBJ1-2; 7 nucleotides align to TRBD1. In germline, CDR1 is SNHLY, CDR2 FYNNEI. This CDR3 has 10 amino acids. J was trimmed by 8 bases and V by 6 bases; bases with no gene match: 0.